The source of this T cell receptor (beta chain) is a study of regulatory T cells in long-lasting Graves disease. Time point specified: newly diagnosed GD, antithyroid drugs for less than 3 months. PBMC RNA was the source of the TCR library. Germline V gives CDR1 DFQATT, CDR2 SNEGSKA (reference sequence). With V trimmed by 6 bases and J by 5 bases, 7 bases remained unmatched. CDR3 size: 13 residues. Construction of TCR beta libraries relied on iRepertoire HTBI primers and on Arm-PCR targeting CDR3 regions. TCRdb recomputed calls from the multiplex PCR reads with MiXCR, one row per CDR3 protein. The top ten hold over 7.5% of the sample, which has about 400,000 distinct CDR3 sequences, approximately 15% seen once. These sequences were also reported in another study, on T cells in Graves' hyperthyroidism and ophthalmopathy.

The specimen was peripheral blood mononuclear cells (PBMCs), collected at new diagnosis, from a patient treated with antithyroid drugs. The chain links TRBV20-1 to TRBJ2-3, with 8 bases matching TRBD2. This receptor was taken from a woman in her thirties or forties with Graves disease. DNA for the CDR3: TGCAGTGCCAAGACTAGCGTAGGAGATACGCAGTATTTT. Its translation is CSAKTSVGDTQYF.